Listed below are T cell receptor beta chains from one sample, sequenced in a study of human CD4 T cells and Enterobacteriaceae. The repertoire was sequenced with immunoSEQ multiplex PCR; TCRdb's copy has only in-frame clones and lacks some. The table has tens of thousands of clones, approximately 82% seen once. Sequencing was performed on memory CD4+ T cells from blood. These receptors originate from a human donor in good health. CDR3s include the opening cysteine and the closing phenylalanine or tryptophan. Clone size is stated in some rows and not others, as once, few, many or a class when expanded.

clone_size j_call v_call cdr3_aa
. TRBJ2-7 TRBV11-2 CASSPGSSAPTRQYF
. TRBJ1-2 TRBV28 CASSQQASERGYTF
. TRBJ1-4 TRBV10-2 CASSESRDNNEKLFF
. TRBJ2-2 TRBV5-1 CASSLGLAGEGRLGTGELFF
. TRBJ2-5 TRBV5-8 CASSGQGGETQYF
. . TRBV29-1 CSVRTGAAEQYF
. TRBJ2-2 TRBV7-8 CASSLTPNTGELFF
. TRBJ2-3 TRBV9 CASSVGTGVTDTQYF
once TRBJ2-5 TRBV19 CASSPGTSASVETQYF
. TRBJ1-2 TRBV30 CAWRGQTGYTF
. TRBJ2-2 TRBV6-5 CASSMGGKTGELFF
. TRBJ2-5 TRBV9 CASSPLPLETQYF
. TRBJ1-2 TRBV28 CASSFGEGANYGYTF
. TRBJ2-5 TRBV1 CTSSQDLIRGTQYF
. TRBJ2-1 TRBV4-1 CASSLTPLAGVGNEQFF
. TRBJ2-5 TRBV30 CAWRTSGRWETQYF
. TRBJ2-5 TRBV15 CATSRDQGDGETQYF